The clone carrying this TCR beta chain was picked up a small number of times. Its antigen is unidentified. Trimming cost V 5 bases and J 5 bases; bases outside gene matches: 7. CDR1 and CDR2 from the germline V gene are DFQATT and SNEGSKA (reference sequence). The CDR3 runs 14 residues. The TCR beta libraries were generated through quantitative 5'-RACE incorporating molecular barcodes. Via MiXCR, TCRdb re-called the 5' RACE reads, giving one row per CDR3 protein. The profile shows more than 300,000 distinct CDR3 sequences, 8% of them singletons. The sample originates from a study of CD8 T cells in ankylosing spondylitis. Study-wide points: Significant enrichment of disease-linked clones was reported in matched ankylosing spondylitis synovial fluid. Earlier work had already found some motif variants in reactive arthritis synovial fluid and blood. Seemingly distinctive of ankylosing spondylitis blood was a TCR beta motif formed by eight highly homologous variants. Disease-linked clones proved CD8+ and comparatively uncommon in peripheral blood.

Source material: blood, either unsorted or a sorted T cell fraction (not recorded which). The chain joins TRBV20-1 to TRBJ2-1, with TRBD1 identical over 9 bases. The receptor was derived from a male donor with ankylosing spondylitis. The CDR3 spells CSAPPWTGDNEQFF. DNA for the CDR3: TGCAGTGCTCCGCCCTGGACAGGGGACAATGAGCAGTTCTTC.